The source of this T cell receptor (beta chain) is a study of CD8 T cells in ankylosing spondylitis. TCRdb recomputed calls from the 5' RACE reads with MiXCR, one row per CDR3 protein. Of 250,000 to 400,000 distinct CDR3 sequences listed, roughly 11% were seen once; the top ten hold roughly 9%. This TCR derives from a female donor with ankylosing spondylitis or in good health (not recorded which). The sequencing sample was made of blood, either unsorted or a sorted T cell fraction (not recorded which).

For the CDR3, the DNA is TGTGCCAGCAGCCGGGACAAGGGTCAGCCCCAGCATTTT. Amino acids: CASSRDKGQPQHF. This chain links TRBV7-2 with TRBJ1-5, with D maybe TRBD1 (6 bases). CDR1 is SGHTA, CDR2 FQGNSA, per germline. The V gene lost 5 bases and the J gene lost 6 bases, with 11 bases spanning the gap. The CDR3 loop spans 13 amino acids.